A selection of T cell receptor beta chains follows, all from one sample in a study of T cells in Graves' hyperthyroidism and ophthalmopathy. In TCRdb, the multiplex PCR reads were re-called with MiXCR into one record per CDR3 protein. The top ten clones hold about 60% of a sample with about 250,000 distinct CDR3 sequences, approximately 23% of them seen once. Sequencing was carried out using blood. All receptors come from a man aged 25 to 40 with Graves' ophthalmopathy. The CDR3 runs from the conserved cysteine through the conserved F or W. A D gene is named only where the DNA matches it firmly. Size is omitted from some rows. Given values are once, few, many or a class for expanded clones.

TRBV15	TRBJ2-7	-	-	TGTGCCACCAGCAGAGATTTGGCGGAATTCTACGAGCAGTACTTC	CATSRDLAEFYEQYF
TRBV7-8	TRBJ1-2	-	-	TGTGCCAGCAGCCAAGGGTGGACAGCCGCTAACTATGGCTACACCTTC	CASSQGWTAANYGYTF
TRBV30	TRBJ2-7	many	-	TGTGCCGCTCGGAGGGGTGGCTACGAGCAGTACTTC	CAARRGGYEQYF
TRBV29-1	TRBJ2-1	-	TRBD1	TGCAGCGTCTCTCCCGGGACAGGAAACAATGAGCAGTTCTTC	CSVSPGTGNNEQFF
TRBV5-1	TRBJ1-1	-	TRBD1	TGCGCCAGCAGCTTTGAACAGGGGGGGAACACTGAAGCTTTCTTT	CASSFEQGGNTEAFF
TRBV5-1	TRBJ2-2	many	-	TGCGCCAGCAGCTTGTTCGCCCGGAAGAACACCGGGGAGCTGTTTTTT	CASSLFARKNTGELFF
TRBV29-1	TRBJ2-1	few	TRBD2	TGCAGCGTTGGGACTAGCGGGAGTCTGTTCTTC	CSVGTSGSLFF
TRBV7-2	TRBJ2-1	many	-	TGTGCCAGCAGCGGGGGTCCTTGGAATGAGCAGTTCTTC	CASSGGPWNEQFF
TRBV24-1	TRBJ2-1	few	-	TGTGCCACCAGTGATAGTACAGTCCCTCCAGGGTACAATGAGCAGTTCTTC	CATSDSTVPPGYNEQFF
TRBV5-6	TRBJ2-7	-	-	TGCGCCAGCAGCACCCGGGACATCGGCTCCTACGAGCAGTACTTC	CASSTRDIGSYEQYF
TRBV6-5	TRBJ1-3	few	-	TGTGCCAGCAGTTACTCGAGCTACTCTGGAAACACCATATATTTT	CASSYSSYSGNTIYF
TRBV12-3/TRBV12-4	TRBJ2-1	-	-	TGTGCCAGCAGTACTCAGACAGGCGTCAAGGTTGAGCAGTTCTTC	CASSTQTGVKVEQFF
TRBV11-2	TRBJ2-7	-	TRBD2	TGTGCCAGCAGCTTAATGGCGGGAGAGGCCCACGAGCAGTACTTC	CASSLMAGEAHEQYF